These 2 T cell receptor beta chains were all obtained from the same sample, sequenced in a study of cytomegalovirus exposure and HLA in healthy donors. PCR employed 60 Vbeta and 13 Jbeta primers. Produced via immunoSEQ multiplex PCR; TCRdb's table is partial and in-frame only. The table lists some 130,000 clones, under 85% of them singletons. The sequenced sample was PBMCs. Receptors originate from a boy aged 5-17 years in good health and CMV-seronegative.

The chain combines TRBV19 with TRBJ1-5, with unresolved D. V was pared by 11 bases and J by 6 bases, with 14 bases between. The CDR3 runs to 12 residues. CDR1 is LNHDA, CDR2 SQIVND, per germline (reference sequence). DNA for the CDR3: TGTGCCCTTAATGGGAGTGGTCAGCCCCAGCATTTT. Protein: CALNGSGQPQHF.

The V gene is TRBV4-3, the J gene TRBJ2-1, with 11 bases aligning to TRBD2. Germline CDR1 reads LGHNA; CDR2 reads YSLEER. The CDR3 loop spans 16 amino acids. The junction had 10 bases not matched to a gene; V was cut back by 0 bases and J by 12 bases. CDR3: CASSQDLVAGGRGQFF. CDR3 bases: TGCGCCAGCAGCCAAGATTTGGTAGCGGGGGGGCGGGGGCAGTTCTTC.